These 13 T cell receptor beta chains originate from one sample sequenced in a study of blood T cell repertoires in COVID-19. Libraries were prepared by immunoSEQ multiplex PCR; TCRdb keeps only in-frame clonotypes and omits some of them. In the table there are roughly 52,000 clones, approximately 90% of which are singletons. Sequenced: peripheral blood. The receptors here all came from an elderly woman with acute or convalescent COVID-19.

V is TRBV19 and J is TRBJ1-3, with 7 positions matching TRBD1. The V gene end was trimmed by 3 bases and the J gene end by 0 bases; junction bases not matched to a gene: 2. The CDR3 contains 15 residues. In germline, CDR1 is LNHDA, CDR2 SQIVND (reference sequence). In nucleotides, the CDR3 is TGTGCCAGTAGTATTGGGACAGCCTCTGGAAACACCATATATTTT. Amino acids: CASSIGTASGNTIYF.

The gene calls are TRBV19 and TRBJ1-4, with D possibly TRBD1 on 6 matching bases. From germline, CDR1 is LNHDA and CDR2 SQIVND (reference sequence). This CDR3 is 14 amino acids long. Between the trimmed V and J ends, which lost 7 bases and 8 bases, there was a span of 17 bases. The CDR3 region is CASTGRGAGEKLFF. Here the CDR3 DNA reads TGTGCCAGTACCGGACGGGGGGCAGGAGAAAAACTGTTTTTT. The entire variable domain, with the rest obtained from reference TRBV19 and TRBJ1-4, is as follows: DGGITQSPKYLFRKEGQNVTLSCEQNLNHDAMYWYRQDPGQGLRLIYYSQIVNDFQKGDIAEGYSVSREKKESFPLTVTSAQKNPTAFYLCASTGRGAGEKLFFGSGTQLSVL.

The chain joins TRBV30 to TRBJ2-5, with D possibly TRBD2 on 5 matching bases. Trimming removed 3 bases at V and 5 bases at J, with 19 bases between. The CDR3 has 15 amino acids. Germline CDR1 is GTSNPN and CDR2 is SVGIG (reference sequence). This chain's CDR3 is CAWRSPLRTGETQYF. In DNA, the CDR3 is TGTGCCTGGAGGAGCCCGTTGAGAACGGGGGAGACCCAGTACTTC. Full variable domain (rest looked up from reference TRBV30 and TRBJ2-5): SQTIHQWPATLVQPVGSPLSLECTVEGTSNPNLYWYRQAAGRGLQLLFYSVGIGQISSEVPQNLSASRPQDRQFILSSKKLLLSDSGFYLCAWRSPLRTGETQYFGPGTRLLVL.

The chain has TRBV19 and TRBJ2-7; the D gene is possibly TRBD1 (6 bases). The V gene's germline CDR1 is LNHDA and CDR2 SQIVND (reference sequence). The V end lost 6 bases, the J end lost 7 bases, and 25 bases lay between the germline ends. This CDR3 has 16 amino acids. The CDR3 protein is CASSVRLTGLPGEQYF. The CDR3, as DNA: TGTGCCAGTAGCGTCAGACTGACAGGACTCCCGGGGGAGCAGTACTTC.

This chain connects TRBV12-5 to TRBJ1-6, with D tentatively TRBD1 (5 bases). The CDR3 covers 16 residues. The germline CDR1 and CDR2 sequences are LGHNT and FRNRAP. V lost 4 bases and J 10 bases, leaving 20 bases between the germline ends. As DNA, the CDR3 is TGTGCTAGTGGTTCACCGCCGGGGGGGGATTGGTCACCCCTCCACTTT. It is translated as CASGSPPGGDWSPLHF.

In its sample, this clone was seen once. The chain is built from TRBV24-1 and TRBJ2-7; 9 bases match TRBD2. Per the germline V gene, CDR1 is KGHDR and CDR2 is SFDVKD. V lost 9 bases, J lost 3 bases, and 8 bases stayed unmatched. CDR3 length: 14 amino acids. CDR3 amino acids: CATGRLAACYEQYV. Written as DNA, the CDR3 is TGTGCCACCGGGAGACTAGCGGCTTGCTACGAGCAGTACGTC.

The CDR3 sequence: CASSDRSWSNNYGYTF. The CDR3 DNA is TGTGCCAGCAGTGACAGGTCCTGGAGTAATAACTATGGCTACACCTTC. The chain combines TRBV21-1 with TRBJ1-2; the table's D gene call, TRBD1, was not cross checked with the DNA. TRBV21-1 is labeled a pseudogene. The CDR3 has 16 residues.

This clone came up once. The chain uses TRBV3-1 (or the pseudogene TRBV3-2) and TRBJ1-1, with a tentative D call TRBD1 (5 bases). This CDR3 contains 14 residues. The V gene lost 1 base and the J gene lost 8 bases, with 14 bases spanning the gap. Germline V gene data show CDR1 as LGHDT and CDR2 as YNNKEL (reference sequence). The CDR3 loop is CASSQGGRPGEAFF. CDR3 DNA: TGTGCCAGCAGCCAAGGGGGCAGGCCTGGGGAAGCTTTCTTT.

The chain employs TRBV11-2 and TRBJ1-1; D unclear. CDR1 is SGHAT, CDR2 FQNNGV, per germline. This CDR3 has 13 residues. The V end lost 6 bases, the J end lost 6 bases, and 14 bases lay between the germline ends. CDR3 coding DNA: TGTGCCAGCAGGCTCGGCGGGAGCCCTGAAGCTTTCTTT. Encoded protein: CASRLGGSPEAFF.

V gene TRBV5-1 combines with J gene TRBJ2-1; TRBD2 agrees at 8 bases. V was clipped by 0 bases and J by 3 bases; unmatched bases: 2. The CDR3 consists of 15 residues. Germline CDR1 reads SGHRS; CDR2 reads YFSETQ. CDR3 DNA sequence: TGCGCCAGCAGCTTGGCCGGGACTAGCTACAATGAGCAGTTCTTC. This sequence encodes CASSLAGTSYNEQFF. Combining the CDR3 with reference TRBV5-1 and TRBJ2-1 gives the whole variable domain KAGVTQTPRYLIKTRGQQVTLSCSPISGHRSVSWYQQTPGQGLQFLFEYFSETQRNKGNFPGRFSGRQFSNSRSEMNVSTLELGDSALYLCASSLAGTSYNEQFFGPGTRLTVL.

The chain employs TRBV2 and TRBJ2-6, with 7 positions matching TRBD1. Trimming took 4 bases from V and 0 from J; bases not matched to a gene: 6. Per the germline V gene, CDR1 is SNHLY and CDR2 is FYNNEI. The CDR3 totals 17 residues. The DNA of the CDR3 is TGTGCCAGCAGTGGGGACAGCCTTGTCTCTGGGGCCAACGTCCTGACTTTC. Translated: CASSGDSLVSGANVLTF.

The chain carries TRBV28 and TRBJ1-5; D is unresolved. Trimming removed 3 bases at V and 4 bases at J, with 10 bases between. Germline values: CDR1 MDHEN, CDR2 SYDVKM. The CDR3 consists of 14 residues. The CDR3 bases are TGTGCCAGCAGTTTCACGGTTAGTAATCAGCCCCAGCATTTT. This sequence encodes CASSFTVSNQPQHF.

CDR3 residues: CASSLVQRRQETQYF. The CDR3 DNA follows: TGTGCCAGCAGCTTAGTGCAACGGAGACAAGAGACCCAGTACTTC. The chain is built from TRBV7-2 and TRBJ2-5; D not certain. Trimming removed 1 base from V and 2 bases from J, with 11 bases in between. Germline V gene data show CDR1 as SGHTA and CDR2 as FQGNSA. The length of the CDR3 is 15 residues.